The sequence of this T cell receptor beta chain was determined in a study of cytomegalovirus exposure and HLA in healthy donors. Germline CDR1 is SGHRS and CDR2 is YFSETQ. The V end lost 0 bases, the J end lost 4 bases, and 10 bases lay between the germline ends. The CDR3 loop spans 15 amino acids. Findings of the study overall: TCR beta chain V- and J-gene trimming was linked, in a later analysis, to a missense variant in DCLRE1C.

The study ran its PCR with 60 Vbeta and 13 Jbeta primers. TCRdb's table, derived via immunoSEQ multiplex PCR, lists solely in-frame clones and lacks some. The table has about 130,000 clones, around four fifths seen once. About this clone itself: Its cognate antigen is unknown.

Sequenced input: PBMCs. The V call is TRBV5-1, the J call TRBJ2-2, with TRBD1 as a possible D gene (6 bases). The TCR was taken from a human donor in good health. The CDR3 reads CASSLARTVTGELFF. DNA for the CDR3: TGCGCCAGCAGCTTGGCCAGGACAGTCACCGGGGAGCTGTTTTTT.